This T cell receptor (beta chain) stems from a study of siplizumab effects on memory and regulatory T cells. Study-wide results and limits: Poor capture below about 10^-5 frequency left most alloreactive clones unmapped to unstimulated subsets. Proliferating siplizumab-culture Tregs lacked confirmation of suppressive function.

Every sample had approximately 10^5 of its TCR templates assayed. The assay was immunoSEQ multiplex PCR, and TCRdb's table has in-frame clones only and misses some. This table holds about 87,000 clones, 90% to 95% found once. On this clone itself: Its antigen is undetermined.

The V end lost 0 bases, the J end lost 6 bases, and 11 bases lay between the germline ends. Germline V lookup: CDR1 GTSNPN, CDR2 SVGIG (reference sequence). The CDR3 is 13 residues long. The sequence was obtained from a human donor in good health. Sequenced: non-Treg CD4+ T cells sorted from blood. The chain carries TRBV30 and TRBJ1-2; tentative D call: TRBD1 (5 bases). CDR3 DNA sequence: TGTGCCTGGAGTGTACAACCAGGGAATGGCTACACCTTC. It codes for CAWSVQPGNGYTF.